This T cell receptor (beta chain) appears in the sequencing data of a study of T cells after yellow fever vaccination. TCRdb reanalysed the 5' RACE reads using MiXCR and keeps one entry per CDR3 protein. The sample carries 610,000 or so distinct CDR3 sequences, around 12% recorded once. The CDR3 spans 15 residues. This chain links TRBV21-1 with TRBJ1-1; the table names TRBD1, a call not compared with the DNA. TRBV21-1 is a known pseudogene. This receptor was identified in a man aged 25-45 years who received the YFV17D yellow fever vaccine. The sequenced sample was PBMCs, obtained on the day of the yellow fever booster vaccination. The chain's CDR3 is CASSKFRDRVSEAFF. The CDR3 nucleotides read TGTGCCAGCAGCAAATTCCGGGACAGGGTTAGTGAAGCTTTCTTT.